This T cell receptor beta chain originates from a study of T cell repertoires in cytomegalovirus infection. Study-level information: CMV infection plus the matching HLA type was flagged by public TCR beta signatures. Overall study results and limits: CMV-specific TCR beta clonotypes restricted by HLA-C were the ones dominating the ex vivo response.

A single record per CDR3 protein comes from TCRdb applying MiXCR to the reads. The sample includes approximately 180,000 distinct CDR3 sequences, about 21% of them seen just once. CDR1 is KGHSH and CDR2 is LQKENI in the germline V gene. The CDR3 runs 16 residues. The trim removed 2 bases at V and 6 bases at J, leaving 4 bases unmatched. This clonotype was seen repeatedly, ten times or more. Its antigen is unknown. The chain recombines TRBV18 with TRBJ2-1; 13 bases map to TRBD2. Source material: PBMCs. This sequence was found in a human donor in good health (CMV status not recorded). Some clones in this sample may be carry-over from other donors' samples. This CDR3 reads CASSPTSGGGPNEQFF. The DNA for the CDR3 is TGTGCCAGCTCACCAACTAGCGGGGGGGGCCCCAATGAGCAGTTCTTC.